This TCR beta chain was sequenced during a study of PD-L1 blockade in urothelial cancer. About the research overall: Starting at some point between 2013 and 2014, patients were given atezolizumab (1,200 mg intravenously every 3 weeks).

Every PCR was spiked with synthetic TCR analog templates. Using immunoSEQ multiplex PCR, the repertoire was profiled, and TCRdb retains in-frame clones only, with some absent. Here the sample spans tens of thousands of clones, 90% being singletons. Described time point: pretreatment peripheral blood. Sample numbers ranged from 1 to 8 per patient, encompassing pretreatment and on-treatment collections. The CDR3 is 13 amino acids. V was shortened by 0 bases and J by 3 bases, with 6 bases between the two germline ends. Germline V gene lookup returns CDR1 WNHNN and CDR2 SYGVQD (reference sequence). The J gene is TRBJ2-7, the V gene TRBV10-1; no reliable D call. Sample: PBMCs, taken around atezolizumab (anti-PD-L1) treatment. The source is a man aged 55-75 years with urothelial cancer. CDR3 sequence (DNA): TGCGCCAGCAGTGAGTCTGGCTTCTACGAGCAGTACTTC. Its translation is CASSESGFYEQYF.